These T cell receptor beta chains were read from a single sample in a study of persistence of HIV-infected CD4 T cells. The data were produced by immunoSEQ multiplex PCR, yet TCRdb's version contains in-frame clones alone and is incomplete. The sample carries around 40,000 clones, about 85% recorded once. Their antigens remain unidentified. Here the sequenced sample was CD4+ T cells sorted from PBMCs after roughly 18-hour stimulation, taken from a patient who received antiretroviral therapy. Receptor source: an adult woman with HIV who was CMV-seropositive. CDR3s include the opening cysteine and the closing phenylalanine or tryptophan. The D gene is left open where the match is weak. The size field is filled for only some rows; it gives once, few, many or a size class.

TRBV7-8	TRBJ1-4	once	.	CASSRPGTYEKLFF	TGTGCCAGCAGCCGCCCGGGGACATATGAAAAACTGTTTTTT
TRBV5-6	TRBJ2-3	.	TRBD2	CASSPGLAGWPNTQYF	TGTGCCAGCAGCCCCGGACTAGCGGGGTGGCCCAATACGCAGTATTTT
TRBV7-9	TRBJ1-3	.	.	CASSPRTSLLSGNTIYF	TGTGCCAGCAGCCCCCGGACGTCTCTCCTATCCGGAAACACCATATATTTT
TRBV14	TRBJ2-3	.	.	CASSQGTFPGADTQYF	TGTGCCAGCAGCCAAGGGACCTTTCCGGGGGCCGATACGCAGTATTTT
TRBV4-1	TRBJ2-1	.	.	CASSQADRRVYNEQFF	TGCGCCAGCAGCCAAGCCGACAGAAGGGTCTACAATGAGCAGTTCTTC
TRBV27	TRBJ1-2	.	.	CASREPRAGGYTF	TGTGCCAGCAGGGAGCCCAGGGCTGGGGGCTACACCTTC
TRBV6-1	TRBJ2-3	.	TRBD2	CASSERLAGLGSDTQYF	TGTGCCAGCAGTGAAAGACTAGCGGGTTTGGGGTCAGATACGCAGTATTTT
TRBV7-2	TRBJ2-1	once	TRBD1	CASSSRGGTGARPYNEQFF	TGTGCCAGCAGCTCCCGAGGTGGGACAGGGGCTCGGCCCTACAATGAGCAGTTCTTC
TRBV2	TRBJ1-1	.	TRBD1	CASRDRGNTEAFF	TGTGCCAGCAGAGACAGGGGAAACACTGAAGCTTTCTTT
TRBV5-1	TRBJ1-1	.	.	CASSLPVGGTEAFF	TGCGCCAGCAGCTTGCCTGTCGGGGGCACTGAAGCTTTCTTT
TRBV5-1	TRBJ1-2	.	TRBD1	CASSLSTGTGVNYGYTF	TGCGCCAGCAGCTTGTCAACCGGGACAGGAGTTAACTATGGCTACACCTTC
TRBV27	TRBJ1-5	.	TRBD1	CASSPAALRQGGQPQHF	TGTGCCAGCAGCCCGGCCGCGCTTCGACAGGGTGGGCAGCCCCAGCATTTT
TRBV18	TRBJ2-6	.	.	CASSPPGFSPGANVLTF	TGTGCCAGCTCACCTCCGGGCTTCAGCCCCGGGGCCAACGTCCTGACTTTC
TRBV5-1	TRBJ2-2	.	TRBD1	CASSFSGGGTGELFF	TGCGCCAGCAGCTTCTCAGGGGGCGGCACCGGGGAGCTGTTTTTT
TRBV5-6	TRBJ1-1	once	.	CASSLNTYTEAFF	TGTGCCAGCAGCTTGAATACGTACACTGAAGCTTTCTTT
TRBV12-5	TRBJ2-7	.	.	CASGLVPKGAYEQYF	TGTGCTAGTGGTTTGGTACCGAAGGGGGCCTACGAGCAGTACTTC
TRBV24-1	TRBJ2-7	.	.	CATPPIAEQYF	TGTGCCACCCCCCCAATAGCAGAGCAGTACTTC
TRBV6-5	TRBJ1-5	.	.	CASSSAMNQPQHF	TGTGCCAGCAGCTCCGCCATGAATCAGCCCCAGCATTTT
TRBV20-1	TRBJ1-2	.	TRBD1	CSAGQGDGYTF	TGCAGTGCAGGACAGGGTGATGGCTACACCTTC
TRBV3-1/TRBV3-2	TRBJ1-5	few	.	CASSQGQGFQPQHF	TGTGCCAGCAGCCAAGGGCAGGGGTTTCAGCCCCAGCATTTT
TRBV30	TRBJ2-7	.	TRBD1	CAWSVRTGVVHEQYF	TGTGCCTGGAGTGTACGTACAGGGGTTGTCCACGAGCAGTACTTC
TRBV3-1/TRBV3-2	TRBJ1-1	.	.	CASSSSLRGHGTEAFF	TGTGCCAGCAGCTCGTCCCTTCGGGGGCACGGCACTGAAGCTTTCTTT
TRBV3-1/TRBV3-2	TRBJ2-3	.	.	CASSQSFADTQYF	TGTGCCAGCAGCCAAAGCTTCGCGGATACGCAGTATTTT
TRBV6-5	TRBJ1-5	.	TRBD1	CASSSNRGGDQPQHF	TGTGCCAGCAGTTCTAACAGGGGAGGGGATCAGCCCCAGCATTTT
TRBV5-1	TRBJ1-1	.	TRBD1	CASRELGGTVGNTEAFF	TGCGCCAGCAGGGAGTTGGGGGGGACAGTTGGAAACACTGAAGCTTTCTTT
TRBV10-3	TRBJ2-3	.	.	CAISERNPDTQYF	TGTGCCATCAGTGAAAGGAACCCAGATACGCAGTATTTT